The clone carrying this TCR beta chain was seen a handful of times. Antigen specificity is unknown. The data derive from a study of siplizumab effects on memory and regulatory T cells. Broader study findings: Few alloreactive clones mapped to unstimulated subsets.

Germline V gene data show CDR1 as SNHLY and CDR2 as FYNNEI. The CDR3 length is 13 residues. V was trimmed by 7 bases and J by 1 base, leaving 10 bases between them. Profiled with immunoSEQ multiplex PCR; TCRdb holds only in-frame clones, not every one. The profile shows tens of thousands of clones, 94% of them singletons. The receptor's source is a human donor in good health. This sequence joins TRBV2 and TRBJ1-1; a possible D gene is TRBD1 (5 bases). The sequenced material came from non-Treg CD4+ T cells sorted from blood. CDR3 region: CASTGLPNTEAFF. The CDR3 bases are TGTGCCAGCACGGGACTACCGAACACTGAAGCTTTCTTT.